The entry below describes one T cell receptor beta chain. The data were obtained in a study of T cell responses to AZD1222 COVID-19 vaccine. V lost 3 bases, J lost 6 bases, and 5 bases stayed unmatched. The CDR3 consists of 14 residues. CDR1 and CDR2 from the germline V gene are MGHRA and YSYEKL. Sequencing was performed with immunoSEQ multiplex PCR; in TCRdb, only in-frame clones are kept and a portion is missing. This sample carries around 84,000 clones, around 88% of them seen once, and the ten largest clones take about 8.7%. The receptor comes from an adult in good health. This specimen was peripheral blood, taken on day 0 of AZD1222 vaccination. The J gene is TRBJ2-4, the V gene TRBV4-1; 7 bases are shared with TRBD2. CDR3 nucleotide sequence: TGCGCCAGCAGCCAGGGGGGGGTTGGAAACATTCAGTACTTC. Encoded protein: CASSQGGVGNIQYF.